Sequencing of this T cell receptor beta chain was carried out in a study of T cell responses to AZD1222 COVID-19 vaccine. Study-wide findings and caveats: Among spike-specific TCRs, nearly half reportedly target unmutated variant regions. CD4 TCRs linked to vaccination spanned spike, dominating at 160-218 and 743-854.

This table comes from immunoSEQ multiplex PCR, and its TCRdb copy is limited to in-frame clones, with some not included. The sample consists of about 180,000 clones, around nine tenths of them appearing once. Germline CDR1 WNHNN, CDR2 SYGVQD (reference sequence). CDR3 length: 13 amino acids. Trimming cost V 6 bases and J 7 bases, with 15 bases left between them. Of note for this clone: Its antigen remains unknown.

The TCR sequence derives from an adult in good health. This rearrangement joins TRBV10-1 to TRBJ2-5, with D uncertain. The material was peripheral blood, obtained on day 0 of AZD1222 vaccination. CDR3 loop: CASSAMGVGTQYF. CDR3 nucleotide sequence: TGCGCCAGCAGCGCGATGGGTGTTGGGACCCAGTACTTC.